This T cell receptor (beta chain) was identified in a study of T cell repertoires in cytomegalovirus infection. Study findings and constraints: Based on cumulative public TCR beta family frequency, carriers of CMV plus the relevant HLA were identified.

CDR1 is SQVTM and CDR2 is ANQGSEA in the germline V gene. The CDR3 has 13 residues. With 7 bases clipped from V and 2 bases from J, the junction kept 5 bases outside the gene matches. TCRdb analysed the reads with MiXCR anew, one entry per CDR3 protein. The data show 200,000 to 300,000 distinct CDR3 sequences, roughly an eighth seen once. This clonotype has ten or more counts. Its antigen remains unidentified. The clonotype comes from a human donor in good health (CMV status not recorded). Some clones in this sample may be carry-over from other donors' samples. The sample comprised PBMCs. The V call is TRBV29-1, the J call TRBJ2-3; 8 nucleotides match TRBD1. Here the CDR3 DNA reads TGCAGCGCCCGGACAGGGTTCACAGATACGCAGTATTTT. It yields the protein CSARTGFTDTQYF.